This T cell receptor beta chain is drawn from a study of T cells expressing NK-cell markers. CDR3 size: 15 residues. Germline values: CDR1 SGDLS, CDR2 YYNGEE. For each CDR3 protein, TCRdb gives one entry from its re-call of the 5' RACE reads, without DNA. The sample yields about 300,000 distinct CDR3 sequences, of which the top ten take up around 3.9%. This TCR came from a woman between 18 and 70 years old in good health. Sequencing was performed on blood T cells: a sorted CD56 or NKG2C T cell subset, CD4+ or CD8+ T cells, or bulk PBMC T cells (not recorded which). The gene calls are TRBV9 and TRBJ1-1; the D gene TCRdb calls, TRBD1, cannot be checked with no DNA. CDR3 loop: CASSVAGQSNTEAFF. Full variable domain (rest looked up from reference TRBV9 and TRBJ1-1): DSGVTQTPKHLITATGQRVTLRCSPRSGDLSVYWYQQSLDQGLQFLIQYYNGEERAKGNILERFSAQQFPDLHSELNLSSLELGDSALYFCASSVAGQSNTEAFFGQGTRLTVV.